This TCR beta chain was sequenced in a study of tumor-infiltrating lymphocytes in oesophageal squamous cell carcinoma. This clonotype occurred many times. TCRdb re-derived calls from the PCR reads in MiXCR, one entry per CDR3 protein. The table shows tens of thousands of distinct CDR3 sequences, with around 39% occurring only once. The receptor was isolated from a male donor with esophageal squamous cell carcinoma. What was sequenced was esophageal tumor tissue.

CDR3 sequence reads: CASSRAGNTEAFF. The CDR3 nucleotides are TGTGCCAGCAGCCGCGCAGGGAACACTGAAGCTTTCTTT. The chain has TRBV7-9 and TRBJ1-1; D is undetermined. Deletions cut 5 bases from V and 1 base from J, with 8 bases between. The CDR3 has 13 residues. The germline V gene has CDR1 SEHNR and CDR2 FQNEAQ (reference sequence).